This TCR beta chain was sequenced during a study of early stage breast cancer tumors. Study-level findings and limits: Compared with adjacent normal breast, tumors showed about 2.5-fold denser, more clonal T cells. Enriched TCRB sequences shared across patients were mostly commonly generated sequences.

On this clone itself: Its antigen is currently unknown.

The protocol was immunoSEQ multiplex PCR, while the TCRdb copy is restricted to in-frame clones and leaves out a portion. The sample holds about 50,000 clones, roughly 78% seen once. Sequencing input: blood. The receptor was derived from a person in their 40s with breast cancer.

This CDR3 is CASSPLVDTQYF. CDR3 coding DNA: TGTGCCAGCTCACCATTAGTTGATACGCAGTATTTT. The rearrangement joins TRBV18 to TRBJ2-3; D unresolved. The CDR3 sequence is 12 residues long. Deletions cut 2 bases from V and 6 bases from J, with 6 bases between. From germline, CDR1 is KGHSH and CDR2 LQKENI.